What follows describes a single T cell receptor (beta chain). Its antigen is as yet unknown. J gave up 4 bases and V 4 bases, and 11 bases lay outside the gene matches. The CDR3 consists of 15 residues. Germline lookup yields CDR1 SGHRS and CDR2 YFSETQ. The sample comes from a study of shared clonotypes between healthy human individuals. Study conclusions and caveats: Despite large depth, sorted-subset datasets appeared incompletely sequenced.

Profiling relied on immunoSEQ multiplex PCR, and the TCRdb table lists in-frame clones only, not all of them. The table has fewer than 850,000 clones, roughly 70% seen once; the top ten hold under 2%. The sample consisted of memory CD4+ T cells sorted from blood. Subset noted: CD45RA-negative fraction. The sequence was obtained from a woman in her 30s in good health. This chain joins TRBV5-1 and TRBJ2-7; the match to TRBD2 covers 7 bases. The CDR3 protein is CASSPTPGGVYEQYF. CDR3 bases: TGCGCCAGCAGCCCCACCCCGGGGGGAGTATACGAGCAGTACTTC.